This TCR beta chain was recorded in a study of T cell responses to AZD1222 COVID-19 vaccine (dated by TCRdb to the early 2020s). The study in broad terms: A total of more than 230 trial participants underwent TCR sequencing, of whom roughly 210 received two doses of AZD1222 and 26 received two doses of the MenACWY control vaccine. Trial participants were enrolled into age subgroups of 18-55, 56-69 and 70-plus years, which contained approximately 150, 28 and 58 TCR-sequenced participants, respectively.

After removal of 4 bases from V and 0 bases from J, the junction retains 2 bases not matched to a gene. The germline V gene provides CDR1 SQVTM and CDR2 ANQGSEA. Inclusive of the bounding cysteine and phenylalanine, the CDR3 is 13 residues long. The read is trimmed to its CDR3 DNA, 39 bases read in frame from base 1. Details on this clone: The specificity of this receptor is unknown. Per-base quality was not reported, and no clone a single base away is much larger than it.

What this sample's time point label stands for: baseline before first vaccination. The treatment or condition label here, explained by the study, means: meningococcal conjugate vaccine given as trial control. Vaccinee samples were obtained from the UK trials COV001 and COV002, which included a single-blind randomized controlled phase 2/3 trial of AZD1222 (ChAdOx1 nCoV-19) in healthy adults. Trial participant PBMC samples were collected at day 0 and day 28 after the second dose for TCRbeta chain sequencing. The CDR3 regions of human TCRbeta chains were analyzed by immunosequencing. Per the original workflow: TCRs in the repertoires were matched against a reference library of SARS-CoV-2-specific TCRs that had been generated with the MIRA antigen-specificity platform. Breadth was defined as the fraction of unique TCRs that were SARS-CoV-2-associated, and depth was defined as the fraction of total T cells that were SARS-CoV-2-associated. Using the MIRA data, each spike-specific TCR was mapped to the spike region that the TCR reacts to and placed in a CD4 or CD8 class. Log10-transformed breadth and depth values were compared by one-way ANOVA with Sidak's multiple comparisons tests. The source is immuneACCESS, and TCRdb retained only in-frame sequences with V and J called. Part of the clones is not carried over; for the studies checked, unresolved V genes explain less than half of this, and the remainder is unexplained. Clone size and V and J calls were adopted from that table, with D and trimming inferred from the DNA. Counted in this sample were 120,000 or so clones; approximately 90% of them appeared once. Over 8.5% of the sample is in the top ten clones.

Points the paper makes about the study in general: Conclusions about previously exposed vaccinees are limited, since just five or six AZD1222 recipients were seropositive for SARS-CoV-2 at baseline. After two AZD1222 doses, both the breadth and the depth of spike-specific TCRs were significantly higher than at day 0 and than in MenACWY recipients. Participants were mostly white British, with more females than males. The authors suggested clonal diversity may have been underestimated. The 56-69-year group was small, and its depth increase did not reach significance, likely because of low power. Because no samples from the day 14 peak response were available, repertoires could be characterized only after the peak T cell response. Vaccine-associated CD4 TCRs spanned the whole spike protein, with dominant responses in regions 160-218 and 743-854. Epitopes outside the regions mutated in the B.1.351 and B.1.1.7 variants were reportedly recognized by nearly half of the unique spike-specific TCRs.

The sample was peripheral blood, taken on day 0 of MenACWY control vaccination. The chain was built from TRBV29-1 and TRBJ1-1; 7 bases in the junction line up with TRBD1. The source is an adult in good health. DNA sequence: TGCAGCGTTGGGGACAGCATGAACACTGAAGCTTTCTTT. Its protein product is CSVGDSMNTEAFF.